What follows describes a single T cell receptor (beta chain). In its sample, this clonotype was seen many times. The specificity of this receptor is unknown. The input lacks base qualities; no much larger clone sits a single base away. According to the study, the label for this sample's time point signals: around 42 days after influenza vaccine administration. Including the terminal cysteine and phenylalanine, the CDR3 comprises 13 residues. The sequence is cut down to CDR3 DNA, 39 bases in frame from base 1. Deletion took 5 bases off V and 0 bases off J, with a span of 8 bases between the germline ends. CDR1 and CDR2 (WSHSY, SAAADI) derive from the germline V gene. This specimen belongs to a study of response to subunit inactivated influenza vaccine (dated by TCRdb to 2016 to 2018). About the study as a whole: To follow how T cells responded to a trivalent subunit inactivated influenza vaccine, the researchers relied on deep quantitative profiling of the T cell receptor repertoire.

The full study reports these points: According to the authors, only a limited number of new T cells may be recruited by each seasonal influenza vaccination.

To prepare the library, RT-PCR was applied. Sequencing was carried out with an Illumina HiSeq 2500. Using fastp at Q25 and MiXCR, TCRdb reprocessed the public reads and kept productive beta chains. Every CDR3 protein is listed once, alongside the most common genes and DNA of its rows. The sample table holds about 160,000 distinct CDR3 sequences, of which approximately 11% were seen once. The ten largest clones represent roughly 12% of the sample. The sample consisted of non-naive T cells sorted from PBMCs, taken roughly 47 days after vaccination. Per the publication, the cell subset or site label means: memory T cell fraction. In this chain, TRBV10-2 is recombined with TRBJ2-7; the D gene is possibly TRBD2, with 6 bases matching. The TCR comes from a man in his fifties who received an inactivated influenza vaccine. Donor details come from another sample of the same person, matched by shared clones. The CDR3 in this case is CASSWGDSYEQYF. The base sequence is TGCGCCAGCAGTTGGGGGGACTCCTACGAGCAGTACTTC.